The clone carrying this T cell receptor (beta chain) was found a few times. Its antigen is undetermined. The PCR used 60 Vbeta and 13 Jbeta primers. Data came from immunoSEQ multiplex PCR; TCRdb stores just in-frame clones and leaves some out. This sample has about 120,000 clones, with more than 65% found just once. This specimen belongs to a study of cytomegalovirus exposure and HLA in healthy donors. Study conclusions and caveats: In a later analysis, the majority of CMV-associated beta chains seemingly showed HLA restriction. In a later analysis, TCR beta V- and J-gene trimming was associated with a missense DCLRE1C variant.

The CDR3 sequence is 11 residues long. Per germline, CDR1 ENHRY and CDR2 SYGVKD. V was cut by 6 bases and J by 6 bases, with 5 bases left in between. The V and J genes are TRBV10-3 and TRBJ2-2; D is unresolved. The source material was PBMCs. The TCR was taken from a man younger than 35 in good health and CMV-seropositive. CDR3 DNA: TGTGCCATCAGGGTAGCCGGGGAGCTGTTTTTT. Translating gives CAIRVAGELFF.